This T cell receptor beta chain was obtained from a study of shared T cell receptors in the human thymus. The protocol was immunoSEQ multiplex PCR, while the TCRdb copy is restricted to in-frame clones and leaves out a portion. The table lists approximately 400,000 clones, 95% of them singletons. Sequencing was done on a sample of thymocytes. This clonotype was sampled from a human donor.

CDR3 sequence reads: CASSLKEGNHYEQYF. CDR3 bases: TGTGCCAGCAGCTTAAAGGAAGGGAACCACTACGAGCAGTACTTC. This chain joins TRBV5-5 and TRBJ2-7; no definite D call. CDR3 length equals 15 residues. The V gene lost 2 bases and the J gene lost 3 bases, with 15 bases spanning the gap. Germline-derived CDR1 and CDR2 are SGHKS and YYEKEE (reference sequence).